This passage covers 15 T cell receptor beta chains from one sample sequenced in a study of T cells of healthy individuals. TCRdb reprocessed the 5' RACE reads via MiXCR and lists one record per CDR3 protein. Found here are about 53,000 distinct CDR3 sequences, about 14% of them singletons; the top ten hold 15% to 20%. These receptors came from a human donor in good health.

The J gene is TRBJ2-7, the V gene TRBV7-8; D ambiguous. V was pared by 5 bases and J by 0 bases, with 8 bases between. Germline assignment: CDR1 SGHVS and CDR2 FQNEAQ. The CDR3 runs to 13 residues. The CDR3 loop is CASSARASYEQYF. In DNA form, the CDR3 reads TGTGCCAGCAGCGCCCGGGCCTCCTACGAGCAGTACTTC.

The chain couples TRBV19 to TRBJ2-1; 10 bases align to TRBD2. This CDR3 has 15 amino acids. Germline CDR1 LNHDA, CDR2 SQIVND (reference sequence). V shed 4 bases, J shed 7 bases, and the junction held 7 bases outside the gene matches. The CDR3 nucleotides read TGTGCCAGTAGTAGGAGCGGGAGGGCCGGGAATGAGCAGTTCTTC. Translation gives CASSRSGRAGNEQFF. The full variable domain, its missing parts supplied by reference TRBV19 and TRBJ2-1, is DGGITQSPKYLFRKEGQNVTLSCEQNLNHDAMYWYRQDPGQGLRLIYYSQIVNDFQKGDIAEGYSVSREKKESFPLTVTSAQKNPTAFYLCASSRSGRAGNEQFFGPGTRLTVL.

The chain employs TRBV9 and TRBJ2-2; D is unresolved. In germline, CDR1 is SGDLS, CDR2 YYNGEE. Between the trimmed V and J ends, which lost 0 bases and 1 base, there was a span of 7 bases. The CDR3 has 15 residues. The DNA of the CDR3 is TGTGCCAGCAGCGTAGCGTCCCTGAACACCGGGGAGCTGTTTTTT. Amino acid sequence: CASSVASLNTGELFF.

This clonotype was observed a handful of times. The CDR3 region has the DNA TGTGCCAGCAGCTTAGCCGGATATGAGCAGTTCTTC. Protein product: CASSLAGYEQFF. The V and J genes are TRBV7-2 and TRBJ2-1; the D is unclear. The CDR3 length is 12 residues. With 0 bases removed from V and 8 bases from J, the gap between germline ends came to 5 bases. CDR1 and CDR2 (germline): SGHTA, FQGNSA.

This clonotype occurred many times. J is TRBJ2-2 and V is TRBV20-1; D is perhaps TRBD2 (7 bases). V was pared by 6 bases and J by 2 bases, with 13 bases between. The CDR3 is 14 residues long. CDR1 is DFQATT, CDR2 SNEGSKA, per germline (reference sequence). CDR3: CSAISGTNTGELFF. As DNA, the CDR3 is TGCAGTGCCATCAGCGGGACAAACACCGGGGAGCTGTTTTTT.

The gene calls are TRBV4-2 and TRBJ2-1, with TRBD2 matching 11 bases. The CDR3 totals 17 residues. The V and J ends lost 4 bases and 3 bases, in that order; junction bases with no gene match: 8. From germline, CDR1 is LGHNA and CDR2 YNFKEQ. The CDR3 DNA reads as TGTGCCAGCAGCCGTCCCGGTGGGACTAGCGGCTACAATGAGCAGTTCTTC. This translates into CASSRPGGTSGYNEQFF.

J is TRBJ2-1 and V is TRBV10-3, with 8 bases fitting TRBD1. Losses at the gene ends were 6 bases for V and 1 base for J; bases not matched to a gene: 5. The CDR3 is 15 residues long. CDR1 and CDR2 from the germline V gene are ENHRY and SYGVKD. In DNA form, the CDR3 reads TGTGCCATCAGGAGACAGGGGATATCCTACAATGAGCAGTTCTTC. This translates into CAIRRQGISYNEQFF.

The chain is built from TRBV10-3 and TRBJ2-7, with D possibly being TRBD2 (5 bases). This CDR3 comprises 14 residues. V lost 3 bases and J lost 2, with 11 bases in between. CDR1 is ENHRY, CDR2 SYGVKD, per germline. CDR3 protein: CAISDLTGTYEQYF. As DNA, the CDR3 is TGTGCCATCAGTGATTTGACGGGAACCTACGAGCAGTACTTC.

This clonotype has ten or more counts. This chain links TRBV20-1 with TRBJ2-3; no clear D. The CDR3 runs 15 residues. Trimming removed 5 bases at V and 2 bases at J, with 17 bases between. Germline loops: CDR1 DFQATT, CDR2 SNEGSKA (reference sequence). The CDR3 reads CSAFPYSLSTDTQYF. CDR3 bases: TGCAGTGCTTTCCCTTACTCTCTCTCCACAGATACGCAGTATTTT.

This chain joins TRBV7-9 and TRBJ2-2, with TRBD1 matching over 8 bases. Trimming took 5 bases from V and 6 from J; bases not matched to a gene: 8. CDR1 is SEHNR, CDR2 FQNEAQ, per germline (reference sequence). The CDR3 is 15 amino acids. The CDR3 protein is CASSVDREISGELFF. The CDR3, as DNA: TGTGCCAGCAGCGTGGACAGGGAGATCTCCGGGGAGCTGTTTTTT.

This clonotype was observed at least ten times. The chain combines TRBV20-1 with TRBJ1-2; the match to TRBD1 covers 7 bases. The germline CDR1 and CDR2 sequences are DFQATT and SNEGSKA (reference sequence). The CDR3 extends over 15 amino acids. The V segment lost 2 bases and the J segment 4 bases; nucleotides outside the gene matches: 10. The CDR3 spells CSARKQGIGGYGYTF. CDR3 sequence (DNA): TGCAGTGCTAGAAAACAGGGGATCGGGGGCTATGGCTACACCTTC.

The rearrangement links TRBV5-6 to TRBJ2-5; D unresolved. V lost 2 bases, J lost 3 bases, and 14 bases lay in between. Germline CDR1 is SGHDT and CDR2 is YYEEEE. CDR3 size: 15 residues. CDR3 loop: CASSLRSLGEETQYF. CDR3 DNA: TGTGCCAGCAGCTTACGTTCATTAGGAGAAGAGACCCAGTACTTC.

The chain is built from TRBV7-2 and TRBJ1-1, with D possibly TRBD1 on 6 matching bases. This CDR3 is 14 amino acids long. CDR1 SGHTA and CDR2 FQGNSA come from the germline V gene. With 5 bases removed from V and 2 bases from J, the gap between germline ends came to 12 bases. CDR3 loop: CASSPQGINTEAFF. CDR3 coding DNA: TGTGCCAGCAGCCCTCAGGGGATTAACACTGAAGCTTTCTTT.

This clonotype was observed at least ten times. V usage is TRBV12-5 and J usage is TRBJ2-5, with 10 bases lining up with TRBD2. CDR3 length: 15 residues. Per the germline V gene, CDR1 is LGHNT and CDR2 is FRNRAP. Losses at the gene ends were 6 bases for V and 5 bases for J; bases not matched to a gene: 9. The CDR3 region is CASGPTSGAGETQYF. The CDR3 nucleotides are TGTGCTAGTGGACCCACTAGCGGGGCAGGGGAGACCCAGTACTTC.

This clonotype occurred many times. The CDR3 loop reads CASSMGGPRDEQYF. The CDR3 DNA sequence: TGTGCCAGCAGTATGGGGGGCCCTCGGGACGAGCAGTACTTC. J is TRBJ2-7 and V is TRBV12-3 or TRBV12-4, with D perhaps given as TRBD1 or TRBD2 (6 bases each). Trimming took off 5 bases at V and 5 bases at J, with 16 bases between the two ends. This CDR3 is 14 amino acids long.